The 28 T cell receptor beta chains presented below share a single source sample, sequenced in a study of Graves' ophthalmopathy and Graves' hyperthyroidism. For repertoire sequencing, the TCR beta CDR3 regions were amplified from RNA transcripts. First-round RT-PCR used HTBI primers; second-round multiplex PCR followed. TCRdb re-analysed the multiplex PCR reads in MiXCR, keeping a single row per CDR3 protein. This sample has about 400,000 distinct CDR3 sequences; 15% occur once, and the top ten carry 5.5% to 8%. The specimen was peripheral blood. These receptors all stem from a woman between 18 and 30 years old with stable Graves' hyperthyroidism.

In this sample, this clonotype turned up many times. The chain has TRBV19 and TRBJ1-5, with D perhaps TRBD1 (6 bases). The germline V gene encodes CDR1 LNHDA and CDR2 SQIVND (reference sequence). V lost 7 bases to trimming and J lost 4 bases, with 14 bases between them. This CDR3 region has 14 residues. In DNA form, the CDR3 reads TGTGCCAGTAAAGTTACAGGGTCGAATCAGCCCCAGCATTTT. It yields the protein CASKVTGSNQPQHF.

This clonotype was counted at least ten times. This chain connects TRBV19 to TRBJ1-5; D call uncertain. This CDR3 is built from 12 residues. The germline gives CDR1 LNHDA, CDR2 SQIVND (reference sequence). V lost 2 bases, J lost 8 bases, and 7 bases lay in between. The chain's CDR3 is CASSIIAKPQHF. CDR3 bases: TGTGCCAGTAGTATAATTGCCAAGCCCCAGCATTTT. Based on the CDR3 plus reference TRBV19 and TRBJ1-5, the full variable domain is DGGITQSPKYLFRKEGQNVTLSCEQNLNHDAMYWYRQDPGQGLRLIYYSQIVNDFQKGDIAEGYSVSREKKESFPLTVTSAQKNPTAFYLCASSIIAKPQHFGDGTRLSIL.

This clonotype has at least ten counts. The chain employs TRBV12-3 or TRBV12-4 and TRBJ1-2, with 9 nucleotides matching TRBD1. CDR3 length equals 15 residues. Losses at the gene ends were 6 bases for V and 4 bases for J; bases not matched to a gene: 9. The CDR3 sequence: CASRGTGTNSYGYTF. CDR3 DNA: TGTGCCAGCAGAGGGACAGGGACTAATTCCTATGGCTACACCTTC.

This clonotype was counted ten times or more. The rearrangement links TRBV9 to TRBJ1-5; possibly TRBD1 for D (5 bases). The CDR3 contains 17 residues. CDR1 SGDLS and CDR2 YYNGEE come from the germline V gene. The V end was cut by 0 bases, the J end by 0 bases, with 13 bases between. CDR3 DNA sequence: TGTGCCAGCAGCGTAGACGGCGGACACTATAGCAATCAGCCCCAGCATTTT. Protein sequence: CASSVDGGHYSNQPQHF.

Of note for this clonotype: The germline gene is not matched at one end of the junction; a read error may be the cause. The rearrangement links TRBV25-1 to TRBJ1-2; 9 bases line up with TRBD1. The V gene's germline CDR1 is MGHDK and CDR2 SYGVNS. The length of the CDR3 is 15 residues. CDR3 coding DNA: TGCGCCAGCAGCCAGAACAGGGGGCTTGGCTATGGCTACACCTTC. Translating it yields CASSQNRGLGYGYTF.

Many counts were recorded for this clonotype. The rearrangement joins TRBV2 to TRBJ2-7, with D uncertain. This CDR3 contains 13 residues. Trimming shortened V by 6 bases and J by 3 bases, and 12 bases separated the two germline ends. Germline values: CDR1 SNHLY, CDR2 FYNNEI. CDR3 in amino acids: CASSPDEVYEQYF. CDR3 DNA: TGTGCCAGCAGCCCAGATGAGGTCTACGAGCAGTACTTC.

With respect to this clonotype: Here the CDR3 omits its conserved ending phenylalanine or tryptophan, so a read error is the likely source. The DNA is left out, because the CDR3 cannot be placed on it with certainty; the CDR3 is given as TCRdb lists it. The CDR3 sequence: CASGPGLAGGETQDY. The V call is TRBV12-5, the J call TRBJ2-5; the DNA was not compared with TRBD2, the D call given in the table. Inclusive of both ends, the CDR3 amounts to 15 amino acids. Germline V gives CDR1 LGHNT, CDR2 FRNRAP.

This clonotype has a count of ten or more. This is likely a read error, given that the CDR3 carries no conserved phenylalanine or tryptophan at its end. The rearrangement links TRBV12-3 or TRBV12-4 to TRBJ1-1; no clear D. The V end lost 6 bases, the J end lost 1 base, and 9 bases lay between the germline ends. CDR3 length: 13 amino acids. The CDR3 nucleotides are TGTGCCAGCAGCCGGGGAGGGAACACTGAAGCTTTCCTT. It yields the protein CASSRGGNTEAFL.

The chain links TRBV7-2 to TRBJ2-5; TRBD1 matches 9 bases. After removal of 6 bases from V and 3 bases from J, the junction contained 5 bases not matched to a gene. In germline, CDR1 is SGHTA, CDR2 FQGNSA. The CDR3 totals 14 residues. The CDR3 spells CASRGRTGEETQYF. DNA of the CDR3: TGTGCCAGCAGGGGCCGGACAGGGGAAGAGACCCAGTACTTC. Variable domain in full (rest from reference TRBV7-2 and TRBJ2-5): GAGVSQSPSNKVTEKGKDVELRCDPISGHTALYWYRQSLGQGLEFLIYFQGNSAPDKSGLPSDRFSAERTGGSVSTLTIQRTQQEDSAVYLCASRGRTGEETQYFGPGTRLLVL.

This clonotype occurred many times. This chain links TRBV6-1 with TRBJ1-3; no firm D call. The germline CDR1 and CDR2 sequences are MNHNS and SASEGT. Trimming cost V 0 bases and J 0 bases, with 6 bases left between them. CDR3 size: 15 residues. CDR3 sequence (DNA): TGTGCCAGCAGTGAAGCGCTCTCCTCTGGAAACACCATATATTTT. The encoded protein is CASSEALSSGNTIYF.

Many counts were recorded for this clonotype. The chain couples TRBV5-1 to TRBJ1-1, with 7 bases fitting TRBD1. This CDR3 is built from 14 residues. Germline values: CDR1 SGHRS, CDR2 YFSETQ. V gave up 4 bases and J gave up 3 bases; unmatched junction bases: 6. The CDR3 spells CASSATGAYTEAFF. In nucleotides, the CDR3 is TGCGCCAGCAGCGCTACAGGGGCTTACACTGAAGCTTTCTTT.

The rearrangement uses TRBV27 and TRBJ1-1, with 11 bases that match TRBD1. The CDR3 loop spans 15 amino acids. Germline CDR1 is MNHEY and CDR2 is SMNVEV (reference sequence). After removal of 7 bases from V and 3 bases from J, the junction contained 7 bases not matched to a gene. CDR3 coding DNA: TGTGCCAGCACCGAAGGACAGGGGGCGGACACTGAAGCTTTCTTT. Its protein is CASTEGQGADTEAFF.

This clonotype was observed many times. The chain's CDR3 is CASSLLERDLYGYTF. The CDR3 DNA follows: TGTGCCAGCAGTTTATTAGAGAGGGATCTCTATGGCTACACCTTC. The chain links TRBV12-3 or TRBV12-4 to TRBJ1-2; no definite D call. Trimming cost V 2 bases and J 4 bases, with 14 bases left between them. The CDR3 totals 15 residues.

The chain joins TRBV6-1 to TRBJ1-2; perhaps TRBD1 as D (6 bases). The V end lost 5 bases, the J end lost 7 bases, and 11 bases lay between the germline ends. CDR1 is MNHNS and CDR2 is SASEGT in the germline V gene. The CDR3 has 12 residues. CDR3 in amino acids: CASSPHRAGYTF. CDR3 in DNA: TGTGCCAGCAGTCCCCACAGGGCTGGCTACACCTTC.

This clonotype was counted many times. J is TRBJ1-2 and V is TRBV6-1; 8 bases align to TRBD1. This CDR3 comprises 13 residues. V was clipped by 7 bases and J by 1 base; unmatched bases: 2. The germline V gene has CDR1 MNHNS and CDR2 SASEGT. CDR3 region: CASTDRGNYGYTF. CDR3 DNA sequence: TGTGCCAGCACCGACAGGGGTAACTATGGCTACACCTTC.

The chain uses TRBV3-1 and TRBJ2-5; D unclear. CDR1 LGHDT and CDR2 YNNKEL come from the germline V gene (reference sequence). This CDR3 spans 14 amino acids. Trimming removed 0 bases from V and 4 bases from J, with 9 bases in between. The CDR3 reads CASSQEAGSETQYF. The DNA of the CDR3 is TGTGCCAGCAGCCAAGAGGCAGGATCAGAGACCCAGTACTTC.

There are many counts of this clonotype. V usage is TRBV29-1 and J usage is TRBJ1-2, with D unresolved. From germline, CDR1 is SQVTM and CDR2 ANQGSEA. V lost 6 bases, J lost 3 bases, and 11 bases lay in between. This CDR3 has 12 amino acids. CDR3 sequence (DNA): TGCAGCGTCGCGGACCAGGACTATGGCTACACCTTC. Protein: CSVADQDYGYTF.

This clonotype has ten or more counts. The CDR3 is CASTLQGSNTGELFF. DNA of the CDR3: TGTGCCAGTACCCTGCAGGGTTCGAACACCGGGGAGCTGTTTTTT. The rearrangement uses TRBV19 and TRBJ2-2; the D gene is possibly TRBD1 (5 bases). V was cut by 7 bases and J by 0 bases, with 12 bases left in between. The CDR3 is 15 residues long. The germline gives CDR1 LNHDA, CDR2 SQIVND (reference sequence).

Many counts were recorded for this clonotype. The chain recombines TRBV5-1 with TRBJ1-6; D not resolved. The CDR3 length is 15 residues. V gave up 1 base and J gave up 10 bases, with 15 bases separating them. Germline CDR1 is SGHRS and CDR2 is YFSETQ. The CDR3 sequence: CASSLSPDATSPLHF. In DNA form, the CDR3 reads TGCGCCAGCAGCTTGTCTCCGGATGCCACCTCACCCCTCCACTTT.

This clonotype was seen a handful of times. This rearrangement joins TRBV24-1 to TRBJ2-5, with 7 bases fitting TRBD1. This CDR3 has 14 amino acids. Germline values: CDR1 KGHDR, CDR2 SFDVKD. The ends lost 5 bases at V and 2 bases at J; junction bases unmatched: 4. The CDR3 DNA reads TGTGCCACCAGTGCCGACAGGGCACAAGAGACCCAGTACTTC. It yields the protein CATSADRAQETQYF.

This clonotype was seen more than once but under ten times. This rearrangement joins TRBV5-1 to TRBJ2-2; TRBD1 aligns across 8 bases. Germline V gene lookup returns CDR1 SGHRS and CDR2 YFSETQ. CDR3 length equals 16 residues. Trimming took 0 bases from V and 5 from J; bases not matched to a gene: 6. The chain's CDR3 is CASSLAQGAGTGELFF. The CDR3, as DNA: TGCGCCAGCAGCTTGGCCCAGGGGGCAGGGACCGGGGAGCTGTTTTTT. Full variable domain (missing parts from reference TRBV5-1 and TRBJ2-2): KAGVTQTPRYLIKTRGQQVTLSCSPISGHRSVSWYQQTPGQGLQFLFEYFSETQRNKGNFPGRFSGRQFSNSRSEMNVSTLELGDSALYLCASSLAQGAGTGELFFGEGSRLTVL.

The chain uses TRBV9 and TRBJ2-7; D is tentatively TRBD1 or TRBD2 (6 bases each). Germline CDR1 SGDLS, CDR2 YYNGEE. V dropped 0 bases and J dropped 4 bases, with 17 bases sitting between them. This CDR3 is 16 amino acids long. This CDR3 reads CASSVGGAGTGYEQYF. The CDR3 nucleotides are TGTGCCAGCAGCGTAGGGGGGGCAGGTACGGGGTACGAGCAGTACTTC.

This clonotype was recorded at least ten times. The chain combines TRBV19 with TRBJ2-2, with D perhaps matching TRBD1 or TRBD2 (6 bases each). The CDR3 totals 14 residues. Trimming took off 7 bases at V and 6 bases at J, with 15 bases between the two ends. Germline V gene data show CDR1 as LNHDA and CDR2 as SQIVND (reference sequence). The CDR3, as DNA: TGTGCCAGTAAGAAGGGGGGTGCAGCCGGGGAGCTGTTTTTT. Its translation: CASKKGGAAGELFF.

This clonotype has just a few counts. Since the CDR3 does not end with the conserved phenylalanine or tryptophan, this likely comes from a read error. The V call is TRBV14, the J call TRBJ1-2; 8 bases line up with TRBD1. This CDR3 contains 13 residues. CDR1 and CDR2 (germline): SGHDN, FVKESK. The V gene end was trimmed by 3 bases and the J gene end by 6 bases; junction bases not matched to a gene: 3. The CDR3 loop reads CASSHDRGHGYTY. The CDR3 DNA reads TGTGCCAGCAGCCACGACAGGGGCCATGGCTACACCTAC.

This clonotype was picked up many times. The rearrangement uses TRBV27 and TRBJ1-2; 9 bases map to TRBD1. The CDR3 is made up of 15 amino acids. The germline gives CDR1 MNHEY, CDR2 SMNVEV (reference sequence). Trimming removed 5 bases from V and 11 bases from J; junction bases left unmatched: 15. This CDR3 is CASSTGTGRLSSYTF. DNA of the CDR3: TGTGCCAGCAGTACGGGGACAGGGAGGCTCTCCTCTTACACCTTC.

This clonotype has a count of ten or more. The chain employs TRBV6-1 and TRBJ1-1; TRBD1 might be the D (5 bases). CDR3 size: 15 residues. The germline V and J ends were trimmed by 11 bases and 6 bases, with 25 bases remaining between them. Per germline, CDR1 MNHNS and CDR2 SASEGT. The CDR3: CAATLVGESGAEAFF. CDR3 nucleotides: TGTGCCGCTACATTAGTCGGGGAGTCGGGGGCTGAAGCTTTCTTT.

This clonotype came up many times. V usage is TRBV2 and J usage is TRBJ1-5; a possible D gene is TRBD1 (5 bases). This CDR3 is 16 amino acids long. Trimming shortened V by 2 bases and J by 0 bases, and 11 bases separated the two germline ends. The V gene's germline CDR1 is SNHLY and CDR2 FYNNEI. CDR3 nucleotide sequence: TGTGCCAGCAGTGAACAAGGGACGGATAGCAATCAGCCCCAGCATTTT. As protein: CASSEQGTDSNQPQHF.

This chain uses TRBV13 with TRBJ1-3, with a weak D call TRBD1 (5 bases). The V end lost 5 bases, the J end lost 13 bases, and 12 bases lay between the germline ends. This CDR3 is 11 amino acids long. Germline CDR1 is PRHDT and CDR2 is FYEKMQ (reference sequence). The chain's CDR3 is CASSARDEIYF. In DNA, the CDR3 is TGTGCCAGCAGCGCCCGGGACGAGATATATTTT.